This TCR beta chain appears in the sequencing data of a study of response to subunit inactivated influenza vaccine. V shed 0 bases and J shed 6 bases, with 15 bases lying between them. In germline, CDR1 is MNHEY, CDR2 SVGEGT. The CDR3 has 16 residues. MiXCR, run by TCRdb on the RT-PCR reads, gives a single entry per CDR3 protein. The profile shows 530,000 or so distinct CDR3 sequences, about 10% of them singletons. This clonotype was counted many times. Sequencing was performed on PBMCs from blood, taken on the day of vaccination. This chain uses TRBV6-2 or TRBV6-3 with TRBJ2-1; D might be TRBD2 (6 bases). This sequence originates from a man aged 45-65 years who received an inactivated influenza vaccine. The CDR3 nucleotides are TGTGCCAGCAGTTACTCGAGGAGTGCGGGATTCAATGAGCAGTTCTTC. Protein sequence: CASSYSRSAGFNEQFF.